This T cell receptor (beta chain) was sequenced during a study of blood T cell repertoires in COVID-19. TCRdb's table, derived via immunoSEQ multiplex PCR, lists solely in-frame clones and lacks some. The sample records almost 55,000 clones, 90% being singletons. The CDR3 is 13 amino acids. Trimming took 7 bases from V and 4 from J, leaving 16 bases between them. Per germline, CDR1 SQVTM and CDR2 ANQGSEA. Sequenced: peripheral blood. This receptor was taken from a woman aged 40 to 55 with active COVID-19. The chain recombines TRBV29-1 with TRBJ1-1; a weak D match, TRBD1 (6 bases). Here the CDR3 DNA reads TGCAGCGGGAGCACAGGGTTGGGCACTGAAGCTTTCTTT. This sequence encodes CSGSTGLGTEAFF.